The rows below give T cell receptor beta chains drawn from one sample of a study of blood T cell repertoires in COVID-19. Clones were sequenced by immunoSEQ multiplex PCR, and TCRdb holds only the in-frame ones, with some missing. The table has 65,000 to 90,000 clones, more than 65% seen once. Sequencing used peripheral blood. These receptors were taken from a human donor in a cohort sampled during active COVID-19. CDR3s include the opening cysteine and the closing phenylalanine or tryptophan. The D gene is left open where the match is weak. A clone size is listed for some rows: how often the clone was seen (once, few, many), or a class if it is expanded.

J	size	V	D	DNA	CDR3
TRBJ1-2	.	TRBV18	.	TGTGCCAGCTCTCTACAGGGCTATGGCTTGTTGGGCTACACCTTC	CASSLQGYGLLGYTF
TRBJ2-4	few	TRBV19	.	TGTGCCAGTAGCCTGGGACTAGCCAAAAACATTCAGTACTTC	CASSLGLAKNIQYF
TRBJ2-1	.	TRBV11-3	.	TGTGCCAGCAGCTTAGTTGTAGGGGGTTACAATGAGCAGTTCTTC	CASSLVVGGYNEQFF
TRBJ1-5	.	TRBV27	TRBD1	TGTGCCAGCAGTCTGACAGGGGGGCTTAGCAATCAGCCCCAGCATTTT	CASSLTGGLSNQPQHF
TRBJ2-2	.	TRBV6-5	.	TGTGCCGTGGGGATGTGGGGGCAAGGCGGGGAGCTGTTTTTT	CAVGMWGQGGELFF
TRBJ2-5	once	TRBV7-2	.	TGTGCCAGCAGCTTTGCCGCGGGGAAACAAGAGACCCAGTACTTC	CASSFAAGKQETQYF
TRBJ1-3	few	TRBV9	.	TGTGCCAGCAGCAACGAGGGGGCTGGAAACACCATATATTTT	CASSNEGAGNTIYF
TRBJ2-3	.	TRBV5-5	TRBD2	TGTGCCAGCAGCTTGGAGGCGAGCGGGGGGGCGTCAGATACGCAGTATTTT	CASSLEASGGASDTQYF
TRBJ2-3	.	TRBV18	TRBD1	TGTGCCAGCTCACGTACAAGGGGGCGCACAGATACGCAGTATTTT	CASSRTRGRTDTQYF
TRBJ2-2	.	TRBV14	.	TGTGCCAGCAGCCAAGCAGGCTCCGGGGAGCTGTTTTTT	CASSQAGSGELFF
TRBJ2-7	.	TRBV11-2	TRBD2	TGTGCCAGCAGCTTAGATCCTAGCGGGGGGTTCGAGCAGTACTTC	CASSLDPSGGFEQYF
TRBJ1-6	.	TRBV7-9	TRBD1	TGTGCCAGCAGCTTATTGGCAGGGGGAGGTAATTCACCCCTCCACTTT	CASSLLAGGGNSPLHF
TRBJ1-1	few	TRBV2	TRBD1	TGTGCCAGCGAAGGGACAGGGGGAAACACTGAAGCTTTCTTT	CASEGTGGNTEAFF
TRBJ2-1	.	TRBV5-1	TRBD2	TGCGCCAGCAGCCCCCTTCCGGGGGGGATCGGGGACAATGAGCAGTTCTTC	CASSPLPGGIGDNEQFF
TRBJ2-3	.	TRBV5-6	.	TGTGCCAGCAGCAGCTACAGGGTGAGGACAGATACGCAGTATTTT	CASSSYRVRTDTQYF
TRBJ2-1	.	TRBV4-2	.	TGTGCCAGCAGCCAACCACGACGGGACATCAACAATGAGCAGTTCTTC	CASSQPRRDINNEQFF
TRBJ1-1	.	TRBV27	TRBD1	TGTGCCAGCAGTGACCACCCCGGACAGGGGGACACTGAAGCTTTCTTT	CASSDHPGQGDTEAFF
TRBJ2-4	.	TRBV7-9	.	TGTGCCAGCAGCCCGGACGGACTAGCCAAAAACATTCAGTACTTC	CASSPDGLAKNIQYF
TRBJ1-2	.	TRBV5-5	.	TGTGCCAGCAGCTTAGAGGGGGTCTATGGCTACACCTTC	CASSLEGVYGYTF
TRBJ2-7	once	TRBV9	.	TGTGCCAGCAGCGCAGGGGACTCCTACGAGCAGTACTTC	CASSAGDSYEQYF
TRBJ1-2	few	TRBV7-9	TRBD1	TGTGCCAGCAGCTTGGGACAGTATGGCTACACCTTC	CASSLGQYGYTF
TRBJ2-5	few	TRBV18	.	TGTGCCAGCTCACCACCCAGTTCTTGGGAGACCCAGTACTTC	CASSPPSSWETQYF
TRBJ1-1	.	TRBV5-6	TRBD1	TGTGCCAGCAGCTGGGGACAGGGAGGGACTGAAGCTTTCTTT	CASSWGQGGTEAFF
TRBJ2-7	.	TRBV4-3	.	TGCGCCAGCAGCCAAGTCTGGGACACATCCTACGAGCAGTACTTC	CASSQVWDTSYEQYF
TRBJ1-6	.	TRBV19	TRBD1	TGTGCCAGTAGTATGGACAGGGGGTACAATTCACCCCTCCACTTT	CASSMDRGYNSPLHF
TRBJ1-1	once	TRBV4-2	.	TGTGCCAGCAGCCGTGGGGAGGGGCTGGTCACTGAAGCTTTCTTT	CASSRGEGLVTEAFF
TRBJ2-7	.	TRBV6-2/TRBV6-3	TRBD1	TGTGCCAGCAGCTGGACAGGGGAGGGTCATGCCTACGAGCAGTACTTC	CASSWTGEGHAYEQYF
TRBJ2-1	.	TRBV2	.	TGTGCCAGCAGTGTTTCACAGGGCGGCTACAATGAGCAGTTCTTC	CASSVSQGGYNEQFF
TRBJ2-3	.	TRBV7-9	TRBD1	TGTGCCAGCAGCAACAGGGGGGCAGCGACTAATACGCAGTATTTT	CASSNRGAATNTQYF
TRBJ2-2	.	TRBV5-8	TRBD1	TGTGCCAGCCCCCGGGACAGGGGCAACACCGGGGAGCTGTTTTTT	CASPRDRGNTGELFF
TRBJ2-2	.	TRBV5-4	.	TGTGCCAGCAGCCGAGGGGGGGCCGACACCGGGGAGCTGTTTTTT	CASSRGGADTGELFF
TRBJ2-7	.	TRBV5-6	.	TGTGCCAGCAGCCAAGGGAGTGGGAGATACTTC	CASSQGSGRYF
TRBJ2-4	.	TRBV5-1	TRBD1	TGCGCCAGCAACCTACCGGGACAGGGGACGGATGAAGCCAAAAACATTCAGTACTTC	CASNLPGQGTDEAKNIQYF
TRBJ2-7	.	TRBV7-2	.	TGTGCCAGCAGCTTACAGAGGAACGAGCAGTACTTC	CASSLQRNEQYF